A selection of T cell receptor beta chains follows, all from one sample in a study of T-cell memory formation after mild COVID-19. One entry per CDR3 protein results from TCRdb running MiXCR on the 5' RACE reads. The repertoire holds under 350,000 distinct CDR3 sequences, with around 16% as singletons. Sample: PBMCs or a T cell subset sorted from them (not recorded which). The source of these receptors is a man younger than 35 who had mild COVID-19 (a few samples of this study predate the infection). Cell type and time point are not known. The CDR3 runs from the conserved cysteine through the conserved F or W. D genes are given only for firm matches. Clone sizes are given selectively: once, few, many, or a class where the clone is expanded.

size	D	J	length	V	DNA	CDR3
NA	NA	TRBJ2-3	14	TRBV7-6	TGTGCCAGCAGCGTCGGACAGAGCACAGATACGCAGTATTTT	CASSVGQSTDTQYF
NA	NA	TRBJ2-7	16	TRBV6-1	TGTGCCAGCAGTGATAAGGGCGGGTGGAGCTCCTACGAGCAGTACTTC	CASSDKGGWSSYEQYF
few	NA	TRBJ2-5	12	TRBV20-1	TGCAGTGCTAGAGGTTCTCTGGAGGACCAGTACTTC	CSARGSLEDQYF
NA	NA	TRBJ1-1	16	TRBV12-3/TRBV12-4	TGTGCCAGCAGGGTCGATCGAATGTGGAGAAACACTGAAGCTTTCTTT	CASRVDRMWRNTEAFF
few	NA	TRBJ1-4	14	TRBV28	TGTGCCAGCAGTCCCGTATGGAGGTATGAAAAACTGTTTTTT	CASSPVWRYEKLFF
few	NA	TRBJ1-1	14	TRBV20-1	TGCAGTGCTAGAGATAGGGGTCGGGGCACTGAAGCTTTCTTT	CSARDRGRGTEAFF
many	NA	TRBJ2-5	13	TRBV12-3/TRBV12-4	TGTGCCAGCAGTCCCGGACTCCAAGAGACCCAGTACTTC	CASSPGLQETQYF
NA	NA	TRBJ2-7	16	TRBV21-1	TGTGCCAGCAGCATACCAATCGAGCGGGGTTGCTACGAGCAGTACTTC	CASSIPIERGCYEQYF
NA	NA	TRBJ2-3	13	TRBV10-3	TGTGCCATCAGGTCGGCAGCGACAGATACGCAGTATTTT	CAIRSAATDTQYF
few	NA	TRBJ2-3	19	TRBV3-1	TGTGCCAGCAGCCAAGCTCCTACAGAATCGGGACTCCTCACAGATACGCAGTATTTT	CASSQAPTESGLLTDTQYF
NA	NA	TRBJ1-2	15	TRBV10-3	TGTGCCATCTCCCACGGCCCGGGGCTGGACTATGGCTACACCTTC	CAISHGPGLDYGYTF
NA	TRBD1	TRBJ2-7	13	TRBV20-1	TGCAGTGCTAGAGCAGGGGGTTCCTACGAGCAGTACTTC	CSARAGGSYEQYF
NA	NA	TRBJ2-1	12	TRBV12-3/TRBV12-4	TGTGCCAGCAGTCGGATCCTGGGTGAGCAGTTCTTC	CASSRILGEQFF
NA	TRBD1	TRBJ2-1	13	TRBV5-1	TGCGCCAGCAGCAATTCCGGACAGGATGAGCAGTTCTTC	CASSNSGQDEQFF
few	NA	TRBJ2-6	14	TRBV9	TGTGCCAGCAGCTCCTACAGGGGGGCCAACGTCCTGACTTTC	CASSSYRGANVLTF
few	NA	TRBJ2-6	12	TRBV29-1	TGCAGCGTTGCCTCTGGGGCCAACGTCCTGACTTTC	CSVASGANVLTF
NA	TRBD1	TRBJ1-2	13	TRBV18	TGTGCCAGCTCACTTTACGACAGGGACGGCTACACCTTC	CASSLYDRDGYTF
few	TRBD1	TRBJ2-5	15	TRBV5-1	TGCGCCAGCAGCTTGAGGGGTGACAGGGGTGAGACCCAGTACTTC	CASSLRGDRGETQYF
many	NA	TRBJ2-2	16	TRBV11-2	TGTGCCAGCAGCCCCGGTTGGAGCCCTAACACCGGGGAGCTGTTTTTT	CASSPGWSPNTGELFF
NA	TRBD1	TRBJ2-1	15	TRBV7-3	TGTGCCAGCAGCTTATCACAGGGGGCGGGGAATGAGCAGTTCTTC	CASSLSQGAGNEQFF
few	TRBD1	TRBJ1-1	13	TRBV2	TGTGCCAGCAGGACAGGGATGAACACTGAAGCTTTCTTT	CASRTGMNTEAFF
NA	TRBD1	TRBJ2-3	16	TRBV18	TGTGCCAGCTCATCACCCGGGACAGGACTAACAGATACGCAGTATTTT	CASSSPGTGLTDTQYF
NA	NA	TRBJ2-3	13	TRBV5-4	TGTGCCAGCAGAAAACAGGGCACAGATACGCAGTATTTT	CASRKQGTDTQYF
few	NA	TRBJ2-2	12	TRBV4-1	TGCGCCAGCAGCCAAGTTCTCGGGGAGCTGTTTTTT	CASSQVLGELFF
few	NA	TRBJ1-4	15	TRBV7-9	TGTGCCAGCAGCTTAGCACTGGACAACGGTGAAAAACTGTTTTTT	CASSLALDNGEKLFF
NA	NA	TRBJ1-2	15	TRBV7-3	TGTGCCAGCAGCCCCACAGGGTATCCATCAGAAGGCTACACCTTC	CASSPTGYPSEGYTF
NA	NA	TRBJ1-5	16	TRBV4-3	TGCGCCAGCAGCCAAGATCGAATGCAGGACGGTCAGCCCCAGCATTTT	CASSQDRMQDGQPQHF
few	NA	TRBJ1-2	11	TRBV6-2/TRBV6-3	TGTGCCAGCAGTGAGATTGGTGGCTACACCTTC	CASSEIGGYTF
NA	TRBD1	TRBJ2-6	17	TRBV28	TGTGCCAGCAGTATGGGGACAGGGAGAACTGGGGCCAACGTCCTGACTTTC	CASSMGTGRTGANVLTF
NA	TRBD1	TRBJ2-5	15	TRBV7-7	TGTGCTAGCAGCTGGTCGGGACAGGGGATGGAGACCCAGTACTTC	CASSWSGQGMETQYF
NA	TRBD1	TRBJ2-1	14	TRBV6-5	TGTGCCAGCAGTTACTGGGACAGCTCGAATGAGCAGTTCTTC	CASSYWDSSNEQFF
NA	TRBD1	TRBJ2-5	16	TRBV28	TGTGCCAGCAGAGGCCGGGACAGGCCCCGGGCGGTGACCCAGTACTTC	CASRGRDRPRAVTQYF
NA	NA	TRBJ2-3	13	TRBV3-1	TGTGCCAGCAGCCGTGCATCAGTAGATACGCAGTATTTT	CASSRASVDTQYF
NA	TRBD1	TRBJ1-1	13	TRBV6-2/TRBV6-3	TGTGCCAGCAGGAGACAGGGGGAGACTGAAGCTTTCTTT	CASRRQGETEAFF
few	NA	TRBJ2-2	17	TRBV9	TGTGCCAGCAGCGTAGAACCCATGTTCGCGAACACCGGGGAGCTGTTTTTT	CASSVEPMFANTGELFF
NA	TRBD1	TRBJ1-5	15	TRBV20-1	TGCAGTGCCTGCGGGACAGGGGGAGGCAATCAGCCCCAGCATTTT	CSACGTGGGNQPQHF
NA	NA	TRBJ2-1	15	TRBV7-6	TGTGCCAGCGCGGATTGGGTTAGCTCCTACAATGAGCAGTTCTTC	CASADWVSSYNEQFF
NA	NA	TRBJ2-7	11	TRBV7-9	TGTGCCAGCAACTCGGGGTACGAGCAGTACTTC	CASNSGYEQYF
few	TRBD2	TRBJ2-1	14	TRBV6-5	TGTGCCAGCAGTTACGGGACGGGAGGGGATGAGCAGTTCTTC	CASSYGTGGDEQFF
many	NA	TRBJ2-2	15	TRBV10-3	TGTGCCATCAGCACCTCCTCCCGGAGCACCGGGGAGCTGTTTTTT	CAISTSSRSTGELFF
NA	TRBD1	TRBJ2-1	18	TRBV10-3	TGTGCCATCAGTGAGTCGCTTGGGACAGGGCTCGCCGGCATCGAGCAGTTCTTC	CAISESLGTGLAGIEQFF
NA	NA	TRBJ2-2	11	TRBV12-5	TGTGCTAGTGGGGCCACCGGGGAGCTGTTTTTT	CASGATGELFF
few	TRBD1	TRBJ1-3	16	TRBV4-3	TGCGCCAGCAGCCAAGAGTACAGGGGTTCTGGAAACACCATATATTTT	CASSQEYRGSGNTIYF
few	NA	TRBJ1-4	15	TRBV4-1	TGCGCCAGCAGCCTAACCGGGACGGGGGGTGAAAAACTGTTTTTT	CASSLTGTGGEKLFF
few	NA	TRBJ2-3	15	TRBV9	TGTGCCAGCAGCGTAGGTGTGGGGTTTGCAGATACGCAGTATTTT	CASSVGVGFADTQYF
NA	NA	TRBJ2-5	14	TRBV6-2/TRBV6-3	TGTGCCAGCAGTTACTCGACTCCCCTAGAGACCCAGTACTTC	CASSYSTPLETQYF
NA	NA	TRBJ1-6	15	TRBV7-9	TGTGCCAGCAGCCCGGAACCACAGAGGTGGTCACCCCTCCACTTT	CASSPEPQRWSPLHF